Listed here are 21 T cell receptor beta chains from one sample, sequenced in a study of identical twins. TCRdb re-called the 5' RACE reads through MiXCR, storing one row per CDR3 protein. The sample carries around 1.7 million distinct CDR3 sequences, about 32% recorded once. The sequenced sample consisted of cord blood. These receptor sequences come from a newborn girl in good health.

The chain is built from TRBV28 and TRBJ1-4; 9 bases are a match to TRBD1. The CDR3 totals 16 residues. Germline CDR1 is MDHEN and CDR2 is SYDVKM. The V gene end was trimmed by 5 bases and the J gene end by 8 bases; junction bases not matched to a gene: 12. The CDR3: CASSILRQGVGEKLFF. In DNA form, the CDR3 reads TGTGCCAGCAGTATCCTCCGACAGGGGGTCGGGGAAAAACTGTTTTTT. Based on the CDR3 plus reference TRBV28 and TRBJ1-4, the full variable domain is DVKVTQSSRYLVKRTGEKVFLECVQDMDHENMFWYRQDPGLGLRLIYFSYDVKMKEKGDIPEGYSVSREKKERFSLILESASTNQTSMYLCASSILRQGVGEKLFFGSGTQLSVL.

This clonotype was picked up many times. The chain is built from TRBV20-1 and TRBJ2-1; no reliable D call. V lost 3 bases and J lost 0, with 12 bases in between. Per the germline V gene, CDR1 is DFQATT and CDR2 is SNEGSKA (reference sequence). This CDR3 spans 15 amino acids. As DNA, the CDR3 is TGCAGTGCTAGTGCCGGACGGTTCTCCTACAATGAGCAGTTCTTC. Translation gives CSASAGRFSYNEQFF.

The CDR3 sequence: CASSEALRVNEQFF. CDR3 bases: TGTGCCAGCAGTGAAGCCCTTAGGGTCAATGAGCAGTTCTTC. V is TRBV6-1 and J is TRBJ2-1, with D unresolved. Germline values: CDR1 MNHNS, CDR2 SASEGT. V was cut by 0 bases and J by 6 bases, with 9 bases left in between. This CDR3 is built from 14 residues.

There are a few counts of this clonotype. The chain uses TRBV6-4 and TRBJ1-2; D possibly corresponds to TRBD1 (6 bases). CDR1 is MRHNA and CDR2 is SNTAGT in the germline V gene. The CDR3 spans 14 residues. Trimming pared 4 bases from V and 4 bases from J, leaving 13 bases between. CDR3 sequence: CASSVGTPLYGYTF. The CDR3 bases are TGTGCCAGCAGTGTCGGGACACCACTCTATGGCTACACCTTC.

This clonotype was found a few times. This chain joins TRBV24-1 and TRBJ2-7, with D perhaps TRBD1 (6 bases). The CDR3 length is 15 residues. Germline V CDR1 and CDR2: KGHDR, SFDVKD. Trimming removed 4 bases from V and 2 bases from J, with 14 bases in between. CDR3 protein: CATSDPSDSTYEQYF. In DNA, the CDR3 is TGTGCCACCAGTGACCCTTCGGACAGCACCTACGAGCAGTACTTC.

The chain recombines TRBV6-1 with TRBJ1-5; no clear D gene. Trimming shortened V by 0 bases and J by 7 bases, and 7 bases separated the two germline ends. Germline values: CDR1 MNHNS, CDR2 SASEGT. The CDR3 spans 13 residues. The DNA for the CDR3 is TGTGCCAGCAGTGAAGCGGGATGGCAGCCCCAGCATTTT. Protein sequence: CASSEAGWQPQHF.

This clonotype was counted between two and nine times. This CDR3 reads CSASDLASTDTQYF. CDR3 bases: TGCAGTGCTAGTGATCTGGCTAGCACAGATACGCAGTATTTT. J is TRBJ2-3 and V is TRBV20-1; D gene uncertain. Per the germline V gene, CDR1 is DFQATT and CDR2 is SNEGSKA (reference sequence). The length of the CDR3 is 14 residues. The V gene lost 3 bases and the J gene lost 0 bases, with 10 bases spanning the gap.

The V and J genes are TRBV20-1 and TRBJ2-3; D uncertain. Trimming removed 0 bases from V and 9 bases from J, with 7 bases in between. CDR1 is DFQATT, CDR2 SNEGSKA, per germline (reference sequence). This CDR3 has 11 amino acids. CDR3 protein: CSARDDKTQYF. DNA for the CDR3: TGCAGTGCTAGAGATGACAAGACGCAGTATTTT.

This clonotype was detected only a few times. Written as DNA, the CDR3 is TGTGCCAGCAGCCAAGAGCCCGGACTAGCGGGGGCCACTGTTTCCGAGCAGTACTTC. Protein product: CASSQEPGLAGATVSEQYF. The chain couples TRBV4-2 to TRBJ2-7; 13 bases are a match to TRBD2. Germline loops: CDR1 LGHNA, CDR2 YNFKEQ. Losses at the gene ends were 0 bases for V and 6 bases for J; bases not matched to a gene: 14. CDR3 length equals 19 residues.

This clonotype has at least ten counts. CDR3 residues: CSVEGGGPDTQYF. In DNA, the CDR3 is TGCAGCGTTGAAGGAGGAGGTCCAGATACGCAGTATTTT. The J gene is TRBJ2-3, the V gene TRBV29-1; D perhaps matches TRBD2 (5 bases). Germline V gene lookup returns CDR1 SQVTM and CDR2 ANQGSEA. The CDR3 has 13 residues. V lost 1 base to trimming and J lost 4 bases, with 9 bases between them.

Details on this clonotype: This is likely a read error, given that the CDR3 carries no conserved phenylalanine or tryptophan at its end. CDR3 sequence: CSARFPPADTQYL. In DNA, the CDR3 is TGCAGTGCTAGATTCCCCCCGGCAGATACGCAGTATTTA. The V call is TRBV20-1, the J call TRBJ2-3; D is uncertain. CDR1 and CDR2 (germline): DFQATT, SNEGSKA (reference sequence). This CDR3 contains 13 residues. V dropped 2 bases and J dropped 4 bases, with 10 bases sitting between them.

The rearrangement links TRBV10-3 to TRBJ2-3, with D possibly being TRBD2 (7 bases). V lost 7 bases, J lost 4 bases, and 15 bases lay in between. The CDR3 is 14 residues long. Germline CDR1 ENHRY, CDR2 SYGVKD. CDR3 amino acids: CAINIGGAADTQYF. Written as DNA, the CDR3 is TGTGCCATCAATATAGGGGGGGCTGCAGATACGCAGTATTTT.

This chain uses TRBV6-1 with TRBJ2-3; 11 bases are a match to TRBD2. Germline CDR1 MNHNS, CDR2 SASEGT. V lost 4 bases to trimming and J lost 4 bases; unmatched junction nucleotides: 10. The CDR3 extends over 17 amino acids. Here the CDR3 DNA reads TGTGCCAGCAGTGCCAAGACTAGCGGGATCAGGGCAGATACGCAGTATTTT. Encoded protein: CASSAKTSGIRADTQYF.

The CDR3 nucleotides are TGTGCCAGCAGCCAAGGGGTAGCGCCCGGAGGGAGAGATACGCAGTATTTT. As protein: CASSQGVAPGGRDTQYF. V is TRBV14 and J is TRBJ2-3; TRBD2 might be the D (6 bases). Deletions cut 1 base from V and 5 bases from J, with 19 bases between. Germline V gene data show CDR1 as SGHDN and CDR2 as FVKESK. This CDR3 is built from 17 residues.

A few counts support this clonotype. The chain couples TRBV20-1 to TRBJ1-5, with D uncertain. The CDR3 contains 12 residues. V gave up 7 bases and J gave up 3 bases, with 10 bases separating them. Germline CDR1 and CDR2: DFQATT and SNEGSKA (reference sequence). CDR3 DNA: TGCAGTGGCCAGGTATTCAATCAGCCCCAGCATTTT. Protein product: CSGQVFNQPQHF.

In regard to this clonotype: The junction differs from germline at one of its ends, possibly a read error. This chain joins TRBV13 and TRBJ1-2; tentatively, D is TRBD1 (5 bases). Germline V CDR1 and CDR2: PRHDT, FYEKMQ (reference sequence). There are 14 residues in the CDR3. The DNA of the CDR3 is TGTGCCGGCAGCTTGGGGGGTATAGCCTATGGCTACACCTTC. Translation gives CAGSLGGIAYGYTF. The full variable domain, with the rest looked up from reference TRBV13 and TRBJ1-2, is AAGVIQSPRHLIKEKRETATLKCYPIPRHDTVYWYQQGPGQDPQFLISFYEKMQSDKGSIPDRFSAQQFSDYHSELNMSSLELGDSALYFCAGSLGGIAYGYTFGSGTRLTVV.

This clonotype came up a few times. This chain connects TRBV6-1 to TRBJ1-5; maybe TRBD1 (5 bases). Germline CDR1 and CDR2: MNHNS and SASEGT. V lost 8 bases to trimming and J lost 4 bases, with 15 bases between them. The CDR3 extends over 14 amino acids. The CDR3 here is CASRFGGTNQPQHF. The CDR3 coding sequence is TGTGCCAGCCGCTTCGGAGGGACTAATCAGCCCCAGCATTTT.

On this clonotype itself: A much larger clone lies one base from this, so it may be a read error. V is TRBV28 and J is TRBJ2-1; D ambiguous. CDR3 length equals 10 residues. Germline loops: CDR1 MDHEN, CDR2 SYDVKM. In DNA, the CDR3 is TGTGCCACCTCCTTCAATGAGCAGTTCTTC. This gives the protein CATSFNEQFF.

A few counts support this clonotype. The chain employs TRBV28 and TRBJ1-4; D unclear. Germline V gives CDR1 MDHEN, CDR2 SYDVKM. The CDR3 length is 17 residues. V was trimmed by 1 base and J by 0 bases, leaving 12 bases between them. The CDR3 DNA sequence: TGTGCCAGCAGTTTATTGGGGAGCCCCTCAACTAATGAAAAACTGTTTTTT. Encoded protein: CASSLLGSPSTNEKLFF.

In its sample, this clonotype was seen a few times. The CDR3 coding sequence is TGTGCCAGCAGTGGCACCCTAGGGCTGGATGATTACGAGCAGTACTTC. As protein: CASSGTLGLDDYEQYF. The chain carries TRBV25-1 and TRBJ2-7; D gene unclear. CDR1 and CDR2 (germline): MGHDK, SYGVNS. The V end lost 4 bases, the J end lost 4 bases, and 20 bases lay between the germline ends. The CDR3 is made up of 16 amino acids.

This chain joins TRBV2 and TRBJ2-7; D gene ambiguous. This CDR3 spans 12 amino acids. V lost 5 bases, J lost 3 bases, and 8 bases lay in between. Germline CDR1 SNHLY, CDR2 FYNNEI. The CDR3 DNA is TGTGCCAGCAGTCGGCAGATCTACGAGCAGTACTTC. Its translation is CASSRQIYEQYF.